This TCR beta chain was identified during a study of T cell responses to AZD1222 COVID-19 vaccine. Notes on the study in general: Donors were largely white British and mainly female; clonal diversity was possibly underestimated. Spike-specific TCR breadth and depth both grew after two AZD1222 doses. The span of vaccine-associated CD4 TCRs extended across spike, with dominance at 160-218 and 743-854. Of the AZD1222 recipients, only five to seven were seropositive at baseline.

Concerning this clone itself: The antigen is not known.

Only in-frame clones appear in the TCRdb table, and some are missing; sequencing was by immunoSEQ multiplex PCR. The sample has some 91,000 clones, more than 90% seen once. The length of the CDR3 is 14 residues. Germline lookup yields CDR1 MNHEY and CDR2 SMNVEV (reference sequence). V was pared by 3 bases and J by 1 base, with 9 bases between. Sequencing was performed on peripheral blood, taken on day 0 of AZD1222 vaccination. This TCR derives from an adult in good health. This chain uses TRBV27 with TRBJ1-1, with D unclear. The CDR3 here is CASSFGQRNTEAFF. Here the CDR3 DNA reads TGTGCCAGCAGTTTTGGGCAGAGGAACACTGAAGCTTTCTTT.